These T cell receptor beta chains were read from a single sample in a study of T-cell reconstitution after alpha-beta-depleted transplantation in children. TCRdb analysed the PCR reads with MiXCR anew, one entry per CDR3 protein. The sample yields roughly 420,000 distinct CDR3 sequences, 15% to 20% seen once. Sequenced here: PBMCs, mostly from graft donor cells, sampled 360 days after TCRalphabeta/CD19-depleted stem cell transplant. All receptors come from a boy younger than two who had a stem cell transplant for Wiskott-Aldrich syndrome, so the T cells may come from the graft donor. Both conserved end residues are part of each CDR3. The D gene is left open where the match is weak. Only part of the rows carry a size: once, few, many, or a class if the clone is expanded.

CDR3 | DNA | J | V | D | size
CASRYSSYSDNEQFF | TGTGCCAGCAGGTACAGTTCTTACTCCGACAATGAGCAGTTCTTC | TRBJ2-1 | TRBV6-5 | NA | NA
CASSLDRTARDTGELFF | TGCGCCAGCAGTTTGGATAGGACCGCGAGGGACACCGGGGAGCTGTTTTTT | TRBJ2-2 | TRBV5-1 | NA | NA
CASSLMRGRETQYF | TGTGCCAGCAGCTTAATGCGGGGACGTGAGACCCAGTACTTC | TRBJ2-5 | TRBV7-9 | NA | many
CASSPLSGGSNTGELFF | TGTGCCAGCAGTCCCCTATCCGGGGGCTCGAACACCGGGGAGCTGTTTTTT | TRBJ2-2 | TRBV14 | NA | many
CSVEDRTGEGYGYTF | TGCAGCGTTGAAGATAGGACAGGGGAGGGCTATGGCTACACCTTC | TRBJ1-2 | TRBV29-1 | TRBD1 | NA
CATSDTGWGYQETQYF | TGTGCCACCAGTGATACTGGATGGGGATACCAAGAGACCCAGTACTTC | TRBJ2-5 | TRBV24-1 | NA | many
CATSSSPGLGIMETQYF | TGTGCCACCAGCAGTTCCCCGGGACTAGGGATAATGGAGACCCAGTACTTC | TRBJ2-5 | TRBV15 | TRBD2 | NA
CASSQDPRNEQFF | TGCGCCAGCAGCCAAGACCCGAGAAATGAGCAGTTCTTC | TRBJ2-1 | TRBV4-3 | NA | NA
CASSEQGVTTYEQYF | TGCGCCAGCAGTGAACAGGGGGTTACAACCTACGAGCAGTACTTC | TRBJ2-7 | TRBV10-2 | TRBD1 | few
CASSLSPPGPFLRSYNEQFF | TGTGCCAGCAGTTTATCGCCCCCTGGCCCCTTTCTAAGGTCCTACAATGAGCAGTTCTTC | TRBJ2-1 | TRBV27 | NA | few
CASSIYRFTGELFF | TGTGCCAGCAGCATATACAGGTTCACCGGGGAGCTGTTTTTT | TRBJ2-2 | TRBV7-2 | NA | few
CSVGTRLAGETQYF | TGCAGCGTGGGGACGAGACTAGCGGGAGAGACCCAGTACTTC | TRBJ2-5 | TRBV29-1 | TRBD2 | once